This T cell receptor beta chain was identified during a study of CD4 and CD8 cells across lung adenocarcinoma regions. The CDR3 runs to 15 residues. CDR1 is MNHNS and CDR2 is SASEGT in the germline V gene. The V end was cut by 7 bases, the J end by 0 bases, with 14 bases between. TCRdb passed the PCR reads through MiXCR, listing each CDR3 protein once. Altogether 9,500 to 12,000 distinct CDR3 sequences are present, around half being singletons, with the ten largest covering around 19%. This receptor was obtained from a male donor with lung adenocarcinoma. The CD4 and CD8 labels of this study may be unreliable. Sequenced material: CD4+ T cells from the center of a lung tumor. The chain uses TRBV6-1 and TRBJ2-3, with TRBD1 as a possible D gene (5 bases). The CDR3 DNA reads as TGTGCCAGCAACCCAACAGGATCTAGCACAGATACGCAGTATTTT. It codes for CASNPTGSSTDTQYF.